What follows are 24 T cell receptor beta chains derived from one specimen sequenced in a study of spatial heterogeneity in lung cancer. Time point: sample taken at primary tumor resection. TCRdb independently ran MiXCR on the 5' RACE reads; one entry per CDR3 protein. Of tens of thousands of distinct CDR3 sequences in the sample, roughly 5.4% are singletons; the top ten hold roughly 27%. Sequenced here: PBMCs, sampled at surgery. The receptors here all came from a female donor with early-stage non-small cell lung cancer.

This clonotype was found many times. The V and J genes are TRBV2 and TRBJ2-7; TRBD2 aligns across 10 bases. Trimming removed 4 bases from V and 10 bases from J; junction bases left unmatched: 7. The germline V gene encodes CDR1 SNHLY and CDR2 FYNNEI. This CDR3 contains 13 residues. This chain's CDR3 is CASSGNSGGLQYF. In nucleotides, the CDR3 is TGTGCCAGCAGTGGTAATAGCGGGGGGTTACAGTACTTC.

This clonotype was observed at least ten times. The chain combines TRBV28 with TRBJ1-2; 9 positions agree with TRBD1. There are 15 residues in the CDR3. Germline V gene data show CDR1 as MDHEN and CDR2 as SYDVKM. Unmatched junction bases numbered 6, after V lost 3 bases and J lost 4 bases. The CDR3 DNA follows: TGTGCCAGCAGTTTGAACAGGGGGCAGAGCTATGGCTACACCTTC. This translates into CASSLNRGQSYGYTF.

This clonotype was counted at least ten times. CDR3 protein: CASSVGVASTDTQYF. In nucleotides, the CDR3 is TGTGCCAGCAGCGTAGGGGTCGCGAGCACAGATACGCAGTATTTT. The V and J genes are TRBV9 and TRBJ2-3; D unclear. The V and J ends lost 0 bases and 0 bases respectively, with 8 bases between them. Germline loops: CDR1 SGDLS, CDR2 YYNGEE. This CDR3 has 15 amino acids.

This clonotype was seen a handful of times. The rearrangement links TRBV20-1 to TRBJ2-1; no clear D. With 2 bases removed from V and 7 bases from J, the gap between germline ends came to 12 bases. CDR1 and CDR2 from the germline V gene are DFQATT and SNEGSKA (reference sequence). The CDR3 is 13 residues long. The CDR3 loop is CSARLISENEQFF. The CDR3 nucleotides are TGCAGTGCTAGACTCATATCGGAGAATGAGCAGTTCTTC.

This clonotype was observed at least ten times. This sequence joins TRBV4-2 and TRBJ1-2; 7 positions match TRBD1. Germline V gene sequence: CDR1 LGHNA, CDR2 YNFKEQ. With 1 base clipped from V and 1 base from J, the junction kept 6 bases outside the gene matches. The CDR3 has 16 amino acids. The CDR3 loop is CASSQAGTVLNYGYTF. Here the CDR3 DNA reads TGTGCCAGCAGCCAAGCCGGGACAGTGCTTAACTATGGCTACACCTTC.

This chain uses TRBV20-1 with TRBJ1-4; unclear D gene. CDR3 length equals 13 residues. The ends were cut back, 6 bases at V and 2 bases at J, with 10 bases in the middle. Germline assignment: CDR1 DFQATT and CDR2 SNEGSKA (reference sequence). As DNA, the CDR3 is TGCAGTGCCCCTACTAGGACTAATGAAAAACTGTTTTTT. It translates to CSAPTRTNEKLFF.

At least ten counts were recorded for this clonotype. The J gene is TRBJ1-2, the V gene TRBV7-2; D uncertain. CDR1 and CDR2 from the germline V gene are SGHTA and FQGNSA. The CDR3 covers 13 residues. Trimming removed 7 bases from V and 2 bases from J, with 11 bases in between. This CDR3 is CASKRSSNYGYTF. The CDR3 nucleotides read TGTGCCAGCAAACGGAGCTCAAACTATGGCTACACCTTC.

This clonotype occurred many times. V and J are TRBV5-1 and TRBJ2-5, with 7 bases fitting TRBD1. Germline assignment: CDR1 SGHRS and CDR2 YFSETQ. After removal of 0 bases from V and 1 base from J, the junction contained 0 bases not matched to a gene. The CDR3 contains 14 residues. The CDR3 is CASSLGQGQETQYF. The CDR3 bases are TGCGCCAGCAGCTTGGGACAGGGCCAAGAGACCCAGTACTTC. Looking up the rest from reference TRBV5-1 and TRBJ2-5 gives the full variable domain: KAGVTQTPRYLIKTRGQQVTLSCSPISGHRSVSWYQQTPGQGLQFLFEYFSETQRNKGNFPGRFSGRQFSNSRSEMNVSTLELGDSALYLCASSLGQGQETQYFGPGTRLLVL.

This clonotype is classed as medium-sized. V and J are TRBV28 and TRBJ2-1, with 10 positions matching TRBD2. The CDR3 consists of 18 residues. The V gene's germline CDR1 is MDHEN and CDR2 SYDVKM. V lost 5 bases, J lost 0 bases, and 10 bases stayed unmatched. CDR3 coding DNA: TGTGCCAGCAGTACGTTAGCGGGGGGCCTTCCCTCCTACAATGAGCAGTTCTTC. Its protein product is CASSTLAGGLPSYNEQFF.

This clonotype has only a few counts. V and J are TRBV13 and TRBJ1-6; 8 bases line up with TRBD1. The germline CDR1 and CDR2 sequences are PRHDT and FYEKMQ (reference sequence). The CDR3 has 14 amino acids. The V segment lost 2 bases and the J segment 6 bases; nucleotides outside the gene matches: 0. In DNA form, the CDR3 reads TGTGCCAGCAGCTTAACAGGGGGTAATTCACCCCTCCACTTT. This sequence encodes CASSLTGGNSPLHF.

The table lists this clonotype with a few counts. The CDR3 coding sequence is TGTGCCAGCCGGATCAGCGAGTCGGGGGAGCAGTACTTC. It encodes CASRISESGEQYF. V gene TRBV12-3 or TRBV12-4 combines with J gene TRBJ2-7; tentative D call: TRBD2 (5 bases). This CDR3 is 13 amino acids long. Trimming shortened V by 8 bases and J by 7 bases, and 18 bases separated the two germline ends.

The chain joins TRBV27 to TRBJ2-4, with D perhaps TRBD1 (5 bases). The V gene's germline CDR1 is MNHEY and CDR2 SMNVEV (reference sequence). This CDR3 is 14 amino acids long. V dropped 2 bases and J dropped 7 bases, with 12 bases sitting between them. CDR3 nucleotides: TGTGCCAGCAGTTTACGGCAGGGCTGGAACATTCAGTACTTC. Residues: CASSLRQGWNIQYF.

This clonotype turned up a few times. The chain uses TRBV19 and TRBJ2-7; a weak D match, TRBD1 (6 bases). Germline V gene data show CDR1 as LNHDA and CDR2 as SQIVND (reference sequence). This CDR3 has 14 residues. The ends were cut back, 9 bases at V and 4 bases at J, with 19 bases in the middle. The CDR3 loop is CASSLNNRAYEQYF. CDR3 sequence (DNA): TGTGCCAGCTCACTAAATAACAGGGCTTACGAGCAGTACTTC. The variable domain in full, completed from reference TRBV19 and TRBJ2-7, reads DGGITQSPKYLFRKEGQNVTLSCEQNLNHDAMYWYRQDPGQGLRLIYYSQIVNDFQKGDIAEGYSVSREKKESFPLTVTSAQKNPTAFYLCASSLNNRAYEQYFGPGTRLTVT.

The chain links TRBV7-7 to TRBJ2-7; unclear D gene. This CDR3 comprises 13 residues. Trimming left V 1 base short and J 4 bases short, with 8 bases between. Germline lookup yields CDR1 SSHAT and CDR2 FNYEAQ (reference sequence). The CDR3 bases are TGTGCCAGCAGCTTAGAAAAGGGTTACGAGCAGTACTTC. Translated: CASSLEKGYEQYF.

A word on this clonotype: This may be a read error, as it is one base from a much larger clone. V is TRBV5-1 and J is TRBJ2-1; TRBD2 aligns across 11 bases. The CDR3 covers 16 residues. Looked up from germline, CDR1 is SGHRS and CDR2 is YFSETQ. CDR3 nucleotides: TGCGCCAGCAGCTTGTTACTAGCGGGGGCTAACAATGAGCGGTTCTTC. It codes for CASSLLLAGANNERFF.

This clonotype was seen a few times. The J gene is TRBJ1-5, the V gene TRBV2; tentatively, D is TRBD1 (6 bases). The CDR3 is 14 residues long. V was trimmed by 6 bases and J by 6 bases, leaving 15 bases between them. Germline V gene sequence: CDR1 SNHLY, CDR2 FYNNEI. The CDR3 coding sequence is TGTGCCAGCAGCCTCAGAGGGGGTGCTCAGCCCCAGCATTTT. Protein product: CASSLRGGAQPQHF.

This clonotype was detected ten times or more. This chain joins TRBV6-1 and TRBJ2-2; D gene uncertain. Trimming removed 9 bases at V and 5 bases at J, with 7 bases between. The CDR3 loop spans 11 amino acids. Germline values: CDR1 MNHNS, CDR2 SASEGT. CDR3 sequence: CASSRTGELFF. CDR3 nucleotide sequence: TGTGCCAGTAGCAGAACCGGGGAGCTGTTTTTT.

This clonotype was counted a few times. The chain has TRBV5-6 and TRBJ1-4; 7 bases line up with TRBD1. The CDR3 is 15 residues long. Germline CDR1 SGHDT, CDR2 YYEEEE. The V segment lost 4 bases and the J segment 6 bases; nucleotides outside the gene matches: 9. The DNA for the CDR3 is TGTGCCAGCAGCGCGCCACAGGGGAGGGATGAAAAACTGTTTTTT. Translation gives CASSAPQGRDEKLFF. Drawing the rest from reference TRBV5-6 and TRBJ1-4, the complete variable domain is DAGVTQSPTHLIKTRGQQVTLRCSPKSGHDTVSWYQQALGQGPQFIFQYYEEEERQRGNFPDRFSGHQFPNYSSELNVNALLLGDSALYLCASSAPQGRDEKLFFGSGTQLSVL.

V and J are TRBV19 and TRBJ1-4; no clear D. The CDR3 runs to 14 residues. The ends were cut back, 7 bases at V and 0 bases at J, with 9 bases in the middle. CDR1 and CDR2 (germline): LNHDA, SQIVND (reference sequence). The DNA for the CDR3 is TGTGCCAGTACCTTCTCTGCAACTAATGAAAAACTGTTTTTT. It translates to CASTFSATNEKLFF.

This clonotype was detected many times. J is TRBJ1-1 and V is TRBV24-1, with D unresolved. Germline-derived CDR1 and CDR2 are KGHDR and SFDVKD. Trimming cost V 0 bases and J 1 base, with 2 bases left between them. There are 13 residues in the CDR3. The CDR3 sequence: CATSDLENTEAFF. CDR3 DNA sequence: TGTGCCACCAGTGATTTGGAGAACACTGAAGCTTTCTTT.

This clonotype was seen at least ten times. V is TRBV2 and J is TRBJ1-4; 10 nucleotides agree with TRBD1. V was clipped by 5 bases and J by 2 bases; unmatched bases: 5. CDR1 is SNHLY, CDR2 FYNNEI, per germline. The CDR3 covers 16 residues. The CDR3 DNA is TGTGCCAGCAGTTTGGGACAGGGGAGGACTAATGAAAAACTGTTTTTT. It encodes CASSLGQGRTNEKLFF. Complete variable domain (other parts from reference TRBV2 and TRBJ1-4): EPEVTQTPSHQVTQMGQEVILRCVPISNHLYFYWYRQILGQKVEFLVSFYNNEISEKSEIFDDQFSVERPDGSNFTLKIRSTKLEDSAMYFCASSLGQGRTNEKLFFGSGTQLSVL.

This clonotype occurred many times. The V and J genes are TRBV4-1 and TRBJ2-1; 10 bases map to TRBD1. Germline CDR1 MGHRA, CDR2 YSYEKL. CDR3 size: 15 residues. With 4 bases clipped from V and 7 bases from J, the junction kept 7 bases outside the gene matches. The CDR3 reads CASSPGGDRGNEQFF. DNA for the CDR3: TGCGCCAGCAGCCCGGGGGGGGACAGGGGTAATGAGCAGTTCTTC.

The V gene is TRBV3-1, the J gene TRBJ2-5; D unclear. CDR1 and CDR2 (germline): LGHDT, YNNKEL (reference sequence). V was clipped by 3 bases and J by 5 bases, with 16 bases between them. The CDR3 sequence is 15 residues long. The CDR3 DNA sequence: TGTGCCAGCAGCCAGGCCGGGTCCCCAGAGGAGACCCAGTACTTC. It translates to CASSQAGSPEETQYF.

This clonotype was seen repeatedly, ten times or more. The chain couples TRBV20-1 to TRBJ2-3; D unresolved. The germline CDR1 and CDR2 sequences are DFQATT and SNEGSKA (reference sequence). The CDR3 covers 15 residues. Trimming cost V 2 bases and J 3 bases, with 15 bases left between them. This CDR3 is CSARSAGRRTDTQYF. The DNA of the CDR3 is TGCAGTGCTAGATCGGCTGGCCGCAGAACAGATACGCAGTATTTT.